These 24 T cell receptor beta chains originate from one sample sequenced in a study of tissue T cells after allogeneic stem cell transplantation. Method: immunoSEQ multiplex PCR; TCRdb's copy keeps in-frame clones and lacks some. The table has about 1,000 clones, around 60% seen once. Time point in this sample: mouse harvest day 7 after allogeneic transplant. Mouse grafts combined 10^7 T-cell-depleted bone marrow cells with 10^6 splenic CD5+ T cells. What was sequenced was liver tissue. The receptors stem from a female BALB/c mouse given C57BL/6 T cells with graft-versus-host disease after an allogeneic hematopoietic cell transplant.

As concerns this clone: The gene names here belong to mouse. The read halts 1 residue ahead of the CDR3 end, with the missing end drawn from the germline J gene. The genes are TRBV13-2 and TRBJ1-4; possible D gene TRBD1, 6 bases. Trimming shortened V by 5 bases and J by 6 bases, and 8 bases separated the two germline ends. This CDR3 region has 12 residues. The germline V gene encodes CDR1 NNHNN and CDR2 SYGAGS (reference sequence). Partial CDR3 DNA: TGTGCCAGCGGACACAGGGACGAAAGATTATTT. Its translation is CASGHRDERLF. The full CDR3 is CASGHRDERLFF.

Notes on this clone: Gene names are mouse gene names. With the read ending 1 residue before the CDR3 end, the germline J gene is used to fill in that end. The chain employs TRBV12-1 and TRBJ2-3, with 9 nucleotides matching TRBD1. Unmatched junction bases numbered 1, after V lost 2 bases and J lost 5 bases. The CDR3 contains 13 residues. Per the germline V gene, CDR1 is SGHSN and CDR2 is HYEKVE. The CDR3 is CASSPGQGETLYF. The sequenced CDR3 bases are TGTGCCAGCTCTCCGGGACAGGGAGAAACGCTGTAT.

About this clone: Any gene name here is a mouse gene name. Sequencing ends 1 residue short of the CDR3 end; the germline J gene provides the rest. V and J are TRBV16 and TRBJ2-5; 10 nucleotides line up with TRBD2. Germline loops: CDR1 SGHSA, CDR2 FRNQAP. Trimming cost V 4 bases and J 6 bases; bases outside gene matches: 10. The CDR3 length is 16 residues. CDR3: CASSYQDWGTGDTQYF. The covered CDR3 bases are TGTGCAAGCAGCTACCAGGACTGGGGGACCGGGGACACCCAGTAC. The variable domain in full, completed from reference TRBV16 and TRBJ2-5, reads NAGVIQTPRHKVTGKGQEATLWCEPISGHSAVFWYRQTIVQGLEFLTYFRNQAPIDDSGMPKERFSAQMPNQSHSTLKIQSTQPQDSAVYLCASSYQDWGTGDTQYFGPGTRLLVL.

Comments on this clone: Any gene name here is a mouse gene name. The CDR3 extends 1 residue past the end of the read, so its final part is completed from the germline J gene. V is TRBV26 and J is TRBJ1-3; TRBD1 might be the D (5 bases). Trimming removed 3 bases at V and 2 bases at J, with 11 bases between. This CDR3 contains 15 residues. Germline CDR1 is KGHPV and CDR2 is FQNQEV (reference sequence). The part of the CDR3 DNA that was read is TGTGCCAGCAGTCTCGGGCAGGGAGCTGGAAATACGCTCTAT. Protein sequence: CASSLGQGAGNTLY. The entire CDR3 protein reads CASSLGQGAGNTLYF.

There are a few counts of this clone. Mouse gene names and germline throughout. The read is 1 residue too short to cover the CDR3 end, so that end is filled in from the germline J gene. The chain is built from TRBV15 and TRBJ1-3, with a weak D call TRBD1 (5 bases). Trimming shortened V by 6 bases and J by 0 bases, and 12 bases separated the two germline ends. Germline CDR1 and CDR2: SGHND and FRSKSL. The CDR3 has 15 residues. CDR3 bases read: TGTGCCAGCAGCCTCGACAGATTTTCTGGAAATACGCTCTAT. Encoded protein: CASSLDRFSGNTLY. The CDR3 reads in full as CASSLDRFSGNTLYF.

Concerning this clone itself: Gene names and germline match the mouse. With the read ending 1 residue before the CDR3 end, the germline J gene is used to fill in that end. This rearrangement joins TRBV3 to TRBJ2-7; D is perhaps TRBD1 (6 bases). CDR3 length: 14 amino acids. V was trimmed by 3 bases and J by 0 bases, leaving 9 bases between them. Germline V gene lookup returns CDR1 SNHLY and CDR2 FYNGKV (reference sequence). This CDR3 reads CASSLWDNSYEQYF. Partial CDR3 DNA: TGTGCCAGCAGCTTGTGGGACAACTCCTATGAACAGTAC.

This clone was seen a few times. Each gene name is a mouse one. The read terminates 1 residue ahead of where the CDR3 ends, so the germline J gene completes it. V gene TRBV12-2 combines with J gene TRBJ2-5; D unresolved. This CDR3 has 12 amino acids. Germline V gene lookup returns CDR1 SGHLS and CDR2 HYDKME. Trimming removed 1 base from V and 1 base from J, with 2 bases in between. The DNA read from the CDR3 is TGTGCCAGCTCTCTACACCAAGACACCCAGTAC. Protein product: CASSLHQDTQY. The full CDR3 sequence reads CASSLHQDTQYF.

On this clone itself: The gene symbols are mouse symbols. The CDR3 extends 1 residue past the end of the read, so its final part is completed from the germline J gene. This chain joins TRBV5 and TRBJ1-5; D is uncertain. Trimming removed 1 base from V and 4 bases from J, with 5 bases in between. The CDR3 contains 13 residues. The V gene's germline CDR1 is LGHNA and CDR2 YNLKQL (reference sequence). The sequenced CDR3 bases are TGTGCCAGCAGCCAAGGACAAAACCAGGCTCCGCTT. It codes for CASSQGQNQAPL. In full, the CDR3 is CASSQGQNQAPLF.

A remark on this clone: The gene symbols are mouse symbols. The sequenced CDR3 bases are TGTGCCAGCAGGGACAGGGATGGAAATACGCTCTAT. Protein sequence: CASRDRDGNTLY. The complete CDR3 reads CASRDRDGNTLYF. The chain has TRBV13-1 and TRBJ1-3, with TRBD1 matching over 8 bases. The read falls 1 residue short of the CDR3 end, and the missing part is taken from the germline J gene. Looked up from germline, CDR1 is NSHNY and CDR2 is SYGAGN. V shed 5 bases and J 3 bases; nucleotides not matched to a gene: 1. The CDR3 loop spans 13 amino acids.

As concerns this clone: The gene names here belong to mouse. Partial CDR3 DNA: TGCACCTGCAGTGCCCGGGACAAGGGGGACACCCAGTAC. This gives the protein CTCSARDKGDTQY. The CDR3, in full, reads CTCSARDKGDTQYF. This chain uses TRBV1 with TRBJ2-5; tentatively, D is TRBD1 (6 bases). The CDR3 end is not reached by the read, which stops 1 residue before it; the germline J gene fills it in. Germline CDR1 and CDR2: NSQYPW and LRSPGD (reference sequence). V was clipped by 3 bases and J by 6 bases, with 13 bases between them. The CDR3 extends over 14 amino acids.

Concerning this clone itself: Gene names are mouse gene names. The read terminates 1 residue before the CDR3 end, so the remaining end is supplied by the germline J gene. The rearrangement joins TRBV19 to TRBJ2-5; 9 bases are shared with TRBD2. The CDR3 spans 15 residues. V dropped 2 bases and J dropped 2; count of bases not matched to a gene: 3. CDR1 and CDR2 from the germline V gene are FNHDT and SITEND (reference sequence). CDR3 DNA, as far as it was read: TGTGCCAGCAGTATCTGGGGGGGGAGCCAAGACACCCAGTAC. Encoded protein: CASSIWGGSQDTQY. The complete CDR3 reads CASSIWGGSQDTQYF.

In regard to this clone: Genes and germline come from the mouse. Read coverage stops 1 residue before the CDR3 terminus; the germline J gene supplies the remainder. This chain uses TRBV26 with TRBJ2-5, with unresolved D. Germline CDR1 and CDR2: KGHPV and FQNQEV (reference sequence). This CDR3 has 11 residues. The V end lost 2 bases, the J end lost 6 bases, and 3 bases lay between the germline ends. The CDR3 sequence: CASSLGDTQYF. The CDR3 DNA, read in part, is TGTGCCAGCAGTCTGGGGGACACCCAGTAC. Complete variable domain (other parts from reference TRBV26 and TRBJ2-5): NSKVIQTPRYLVKGQGQKAKMRCIPEKGHPVVFWYQQNKNNEFKFLINFQNQEVLQQIDMTEKRFSAECPSNSPCSLEIQSSEAGDSALYLCASSLGDTQYFGPGTRLLVL.

Comment on this clone: The listed genes are named as in mouse. Read coverage stops 1 residue before the CDR3 terminus; the germline J gene supplies the remainder. The V gene is TRBV5, the J gene TRBJ2-3; D uncertain. Germline V gives CDR1 LGHNA, CDR2 YNLKQL (reference sequence). The CDR3 sequence is 15 residues long. Trimming cost V 3 bases and J 0 bases, with 10 bases left between them. CDR3 DNA, as far as it was read: TGTGCCAGCAGCCAGGAGACAACTAGTGCAGAAACGCTGTAT. Amino acids: CASSQETTSAETLY. The full-length CDR3 reads as CASSQETTSAETLYF.

Turning to this clone: Gene labels here are mouse ones. With the read ending 1 residue before the CDR3 end, the germline J gene is used to fill in that end. The rearrangement links TRBV16 to TRBJ2-5; D gene uncertain. CDR1 and CDR2 from the germline V gene are SGHSA and FRNQAP. This CDR3 has 14 amino acids. The V and J ends lost 0 bases and 0 bases respectively, with 4 bases between them. This chain's CDR3 is CASSLEGNQDTQYF. The covered CDR3 bases are TGTGCAAGCAGCTTAGAGGGTAACCAAGACACCCAGTAC.

On this clone itself: The gene names given are mouse names. Coverage ceases 1 residue before the CDR3 finishes, and the germline J gene fills in the end. The rearrangement links TRBV3 to TRBJ1-1; 8 positions match TRBD1. Germline assignment: CDR1 SNHLY and CDR2 FYNGKV (reference sequence). The ends lost 5 bases at V and 3 bases at J; junction bases unmatched: 5. The CDR3 runs 14 residues. This chain's CDR3 is CASSPLTGDTEVFF. CDR3 DNA, as far as it was read: TGTGCCAGCAGCCCTCTGACAGGGGACACAGAAGTCTTC. The complete variable domain, with remaining parts taken from reference TRBV3 and TRBJ1-1, reads GPKVLQIPSHQIIDMGQMVTLNCDPVSNHLYFYWYKQILGQQMEFLVNFYNGKVMEKSKLFKDQFSVERPDGSYFTLKIQPTALEDSAVYFCASSPLTGDTEVFFGKGTRLTVV.

As for this clone: Genes and germline are mouse. The read finishes 1 residue shy of the CDR3 end, and the germline J gene is used to complete it. The V gene is TRBV26, the J gene TRBJ2-2, with D perhaps matching TRBD1 (5 bases). Germline V gives CDR1 KGHPV, CDR2 FQNQEV (reference sequence). This CDR3 is 13 amino acids long. Trimming took 7 bases from V and 1 from J, leaving 7 bases between them. The CDR3 is CASTGQNTGQLYF. Partial CDR3 DNA: TGTGCCAGCACCGGACAAAACACCGGGCAGCTCTAC.

A note on this clone: The gene names given are mouse names. The read terminates 1 residue ahead of where the CDR3 ends, so the germline J gene completes it. The chain is built from TRBV13-1 and TRBJ2-1; TRBD2 agrees at 7 bases. Per the germline V gene, CDR1 is NSHNY and CDR2 is SYGAGN. The junction had 2 bases not matched to a gene; V was cut back by 2 bases and J by 3 bases. The CDR3 covers 14 residues. CDR3 bases read: TGTGCCAGCAGTGAGGGGGGGAGCTATGCTGAGCAGTTC. Translating it yields CASSEGGSYAEQF. The entire CDR3 sequence reads CASSEGGSYAEQFF.

This clone was counted a few times. The listed genes are named as in mouse. Read sequence stops 1 residue before the CDR3 end, and the germline J gene provides the missing end. This chain joins TRBV15 and TRBJ2-7; TRBD1 is a possible D gene (6 bases). From germline, CDR1 is SGHND and CDR2 FRSKSL. V was clipped by 1 base and J by 0 bases, with 10 bases between them. The CDR3 length is 15 residues. The sequenced part of the CDR3 DNA is TGTGCCAGCAGTTTAGGAGGGGGAAGCTCCTATGAACAGTAC. Amino acid sequence: CASSLGGGSSYEQY. The whole CDR3 protein is CASSLGGGSSYEQYF.

This clone was seen just once. Mouse gene names and germline throughout. The CDR3 extends 1 residue past the end of the read, so its final part is completed from the germline J gene. The rearrangement links TRBV13-3 to TRBJ1-3; D is undetermined. Trimming took 0 bases from V and 0 from J, leaving 4 bases between them. This CDR3 region has 14 residues. Germline assignment: CDR1 NNHDY and CDR2 SYVADS. The sequenced CDR3 bases are TGTGCCAGCAGTGATGTCAGTTCTGGAAATACGCTCTAT. Translated: CASSDVSSGNTLY. The complete CDR3 reads CASSDVSSGNTLYF.

This clone was seen more than once but under ten times. Genes here carry mouse names. The observed sequence ends 1 residue before the CDR3 terminus, with the missing tail filled in from the germline J gene. V and J are TRBV15 and TRBJ1-3, with D perhaps matching TRBD1 (6 bases). There are 12 residues in the CDR3. Trimming pared 11 bases from V and 0 bases from J, leaving 8 bases between. The germline V gene has CDR1 SGHND and CDR2 FRSKSL. CDR3 sequence: CAGTFSGNTLYF. The CDR3 bases that were read are TGTGCCGGGACATTTTCTGGAAATACGCTCTAT.

In regard to this clone: The genes are named according to mouse. The read falls 1 residue short of the CDR3 end, and the missing part is taken from the germline J gene. The chain is built from TRBV29 and TRBJ2-5, with D unresolved. The CDR3 extends over 10 amino acids. The V gene's germline CDR1 is MSHET and CDR2 SYDVDS. V was clipped by 6 bases and J by 3 bases, with 1 base between them. CDR3 DNA, as far as it was read: TGTGCTAGCAGGCAAGACACCCAGTAC. Translation: CASRQDTQY. The CDR3 in full is CASRQDTQYF.

In this sample, this clone turned up once. The listed genes are named as in mouse. The sequence runs out 1 residue before the end of the CDR3; the remainder is reconstructed from the germline J gene. This chain uses TRBV23 with TRBJ1-2; the D segment call TRBD1 is taken from the table without a DNA check. The CDR3 contains 14 residues. The germline V gene has CDR1 KGHTA and CDR2 FQNQQP. The CDR3 loop reads CSSRPGQGNSDYTF. CDR3 bases read: TGCTCCAGCAGACCCGGACAGGGAAACTCCGACTACACC.

As for this clone: Germline and genes: mouse. The CDR3 end lies 1 residue beyond the end of the read and is filled in from the germline J gene. The chain has TRBV26 and TRBJ2-3; tentatively, D is TRBD1 (6 bases). Looked up from germline, CDR1 is KGHPV and CDR2 is FQNQEV (reference sequence). The CDR3 totals 14 residues. Trimming removed 7 bases at V and 0 bases at J, with 11 bases between. CDR3 amino acids: CASTRDNSAETLYF. Partial CDR3 DNA: TGTGCCAGCACTAGGGACAATAGTGCAGAAACGCTGTAT.

Comment on this clone: Mouse gene names apply. The read ends 1 residue shy of where the CDR3 ends; the end is completed using the germline J gene. This rearrangement joins TRBV26 to TRBJ2-2, with a weak D call TRBD1 (6 bases). Germline V gene data show CDR1 as KGHPV and CDR2 as FQNQEV (reference sequence). The CDR3 is 15 residues long. V was clipped by 1 base and J by 1 base, with 7 bases between them. The sequenced part of the CDR3 DNA is TGTGCCAGCAGTCTGTTACAGGGAAACACCGGGCAGCTCTAC. Encoded protein: CASSLLQGNTGQLY. The entire CDR3 protein reads CASSLLQGNTGQLYF.